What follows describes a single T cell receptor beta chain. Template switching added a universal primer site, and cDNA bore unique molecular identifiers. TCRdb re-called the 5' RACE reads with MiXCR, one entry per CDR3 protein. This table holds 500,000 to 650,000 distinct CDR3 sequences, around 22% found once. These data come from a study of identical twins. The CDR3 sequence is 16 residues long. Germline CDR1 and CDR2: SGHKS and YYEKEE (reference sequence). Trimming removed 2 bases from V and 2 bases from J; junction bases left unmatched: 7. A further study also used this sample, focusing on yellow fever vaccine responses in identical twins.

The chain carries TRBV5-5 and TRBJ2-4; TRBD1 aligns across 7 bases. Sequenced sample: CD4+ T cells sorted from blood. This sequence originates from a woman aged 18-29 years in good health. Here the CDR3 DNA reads TGTGCCAGCAGCTTCGTCCGGGGACAGACCAAAAACATTCAGTACTTC. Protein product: CASSFVRGQTKNIQYF.